Detailed here is one T cell receptor beta chain. What it recognizes is unknown. There are 13 residues in the CDR3. The V gene's germline CDR1 is SQVTM and CDR2 ANQGSEA. Trimming left V 7 bases short and J 7 bases short, with 18 bases between. The data originate from a study of T cell clonotyping in hematopoietic cell transplantation. Study conclusions and caveats: At the given depth, recipient repertoires were over 95% de novo clonotypes.

The repertoire was sequenced with immunoSEQ multiplex PCR; TCRdb's copy has only in-frame clones and lacks some. The top ten clones hold approximately 1.5% of a sample with 26,000 or so clones, almost 96% of them seen once. This clonotype originated in a man in his fifties in good health. Some clones in this sample may be carry-over from other donors' samples. The source material was peripheral blood mononuclear cells. The chain uses TRBV29-1 and TRBJ2-3; no definite D call. The CDR3 here is CSAPDFSRNTQYF. The CDR3 DNA sequence: TGCAGCGCCCCCGACTTCTCTAGAAATACGCAGTATTTT.